This passage covers 15 T cell receptor beta chains from one sample sequenced in a study of T cells after posttransplantation cyclophosphamide. TCRdb keeps only in-frame clones here, not all; method: immunoSEQ multiplex PCR. This sample has almost 5,500 clones, with 90% to 95% found just once. The sequenced sample was CD4+ T cells sorted from bone marrow. These receptors all come from a woman aged 55 to 70 in good health, CMV-negative, and a related stem cell transplant donor.

The genes are TRBV29-1 and TRBJ1-3, with D unresolved. Deletions cut 7 bases from V and 2 bases from J, with 18 bases between. Germline V gene data show CDR1 as SQVTM and CDR2 as ANQGSEA. The CDR3 length is 15 residues. This CDR3 reads CSASGGRGAGNTIYF. In DNA, the CDR3 is TGCAGCGCCTCGGGAGGGCGCGGTGCTGGAAACACCATATATTTT. Based on the CDR3 plus reference TRBV29-1 and TRBJ1-3, the full variable domain is SAVISQKPSRDICQRGTSLTIQCQVDSQVTMMFWYRQQPGQSLTLIATANQGSEATYESGFVIDKFPISRPNLTFSTLTVSNMSPEDSSIYLCSASGGRGAGNTIYFGEGSWLTVV.

The chain recombines TRBV28 with TRBJ2-3, with D maybe TRBD2 (6 bases). The V end was cut by 6 bases, the J end by 3 bases, with 16 bases between. The CDR3 loop spans 15 amino acids. Germline loops: CDR1 MDHEN, CDR2 SYDVKM. CDR3 region: CASRRRADPTDTQYF. DNA of the CDR3: TGTGCCAGCAGGCGGAGGGCGGACCCGACAGATACGCAGTATTTT.

The V call is TRBV6-5, the J call TRBJ1-6, with TRBD1 matching over 8 bases. The J segment lost 10 bases and the V segment lost 2 bases, leaving 4 bases of the junction unmatched. The germline gives CDR1 MNHEY, CDR2 SVGAGI. The CDR3 consists of 14 residues. CDR3 sequence reads: CASSYRAGGSPLHF. The CDR3 DNA reads as TGTGCCAGCAGTTACCGGGCAGGGGGCTCACCCCTCCACTTT.

The chain employs TRBV7-9 and TRBJ1-1, with no clear D. The V gene's germline CDR1 is SEHNR and CDR2 FQNEAQ (reference sequence). With 4 bases removed from V and 0 bases from J, the gap between germline ends came to 9 bases. This CDR3 comprises 14 residues. CDR3 in amino acids: CASSWETMNTEAFF. The CDR3 DNA reads TGTGCCAGCAGCTGGGAGACGATGAACACTGAAGCTTTCTTT.

The J gene is TRBJ1-1, the V gene TRBV2, with TRBD1 matching 7 bases. Germline CDR1 and CDR2: SNHLY and FYNNEI. The ends lost 7 bases at V and 6 bases at J; junction bases unmatched: 11. This CDR3 is built from 14 residues. The CDR3 is CASKLPTGPAEAFF. CDR3 DNA: TGTGCCAGCAAACTACCGACAGGGCCCGCTGAAGCTTTCTTT.

The rearrangement joins TRBV7-2 to TRBJ1-6; D is possibly TRBD1 (6 bases). There are 14 residues in the CDR3. The V gene lost 4 bases and the J gene lost 11 bases, with 15 bases spanning the gap. Per the germline V gene, CDR1 is SGHTA and CDR2 is FQGNSA. DNA of the CDR3: TGTGCCAGCAGCTCCCGGGGGGCGATGACACCCCTCCACTTT. Translated: CASSSRGAMTPLHF. Based on the CDR3 plus reference TRBV7-2 and TRBJ1-6, the full variable domain is GAGVSQSPSNKVTEKGKDVELRCDPISGHTALYWYRQSLGQGLEFLIYFQGNSAPDKSGLPSDRFSAERTGGSVSTLTIQRTQQEDSAVYLCASSSRGAMTPLHFGNGTRLTVT.

This chain joins TRBV9 and TRBJ2-2; D ambiguous. The CDR3 totals 15 residues. The germline gives CDR1 SGDLS, CDR2 YYNGEE. Trimming removed 2 bases from V and 1 base from J, with 9 bases in between. This chain's CDR3 is CASSVHARNTGELFF. The CDR3 DNA reads as TGTGCCAGCAGCGTCCATGCCAGGAACACCGGGGAGCTGTTTTTT.

The chain employs TRBV13 and TRBJ2-3; TRBD2 might be the D (7 bases). V shed 6 bases and J shed 3 bases, with 16 bases lying between them. Germline-derived CDR1 and CDR2 are PRHDT and FYEKMQ (reference sequence). There are 15 residues in the CDR3. This CDR3 is CASRERGGGTDTQYF. The CDR3 DNA sequence: TGTGCCAGCAGGGAGAGGGGGGGCGGTACAGATACGCAGTATTTT.

The chain carries TRBV6-1 and TRBJ1-2; D remains unclear. This CDR3 is built from 14 residues. The V gene's germline CDR1 is MNHNS and CDR2 SASEGT. V dropped 2 bases and J dropped 5 bases, with 12 bases sitting between them. The CDR3 here is CASSEQVLAYGYTF. The CDR3 DNA is TGTGCCAGCAGTGAACAGGTACTCGCGTATGGCTACACCTTC.

In this sample, this clone turned up a few times. The genes are TRBV19 and TRBJ2-2, with 9 bases lining up with TRBD2. This CDR3 comprises 15 residues. The V segment lost 6 bases and the J segment 5 bases; nucleotides outside the gene matches: 7. The germline CDR1 and CDR2 sequences are LNHDA and SQIVND (reference sequence). For the CDR3, the DNA is TGTGCCAGTAGCTTAGCGGGAGTTGTAACCGGGGAGCTGTTTTTT. Protein sequence: CASSLAGVVTGELFF.

V and J are TRBV5-1 and TRBJ1-2; 9 bases are a match to TRBD1. This CDR3 is 15 amino acids long. Germline-derived CDR1 and CDR2 are SGHRS and YFSETQ. J gave up 10 bases and V 1 base, and 11 bases lay outside the gene matches. CDR3 nucleotides: TGCGCCAGCAGCTTGTTGGGTTCGGGACAGGGCTACTACACCTTC. Protein product: CASSLLGSGQGYYTF.

V gene TRBV7-6 combines with J gene TRBJ2-1; 10 bases agree with TRBD2. The CDR3 runs 17 residues. Germline CDR1 is SGHVS and CDR2 is FNYEAQ. Trimming removed 1 base from V and 6 bases from J; junction bases left unmatched: 9. The CDR3 DNA follows: TGTGCCAGCAGCTTAGTCGGCCTAGCGGGAGTAGGCAATGAGCAGTTCTTC. Its protein is CASSLVGLAGVGNEQFF.

V and J are TRBV4-1 and TRBJ2-5; 10 positions agree with TRBD2. CDR1 and CDR2 from the germline V gene are MGHRA and YSYEKL. CDR3 length: 13 amino acids. The trim removed 4 bases at V and 4 bases at J, leaving 0 bases unmatched. The CDR3 coding sequence is TGCGCCAGCAGCCGACTAGCGGGAGAGACCCAGTACTTC. This gives the protein CASSRLAGETQYF.

This chain connects TRBV5-4 to TRBJ2-1; TRBD2 matches 8 bases. The CDR3 spans 16 residues. Germline V gene sequence: CDR1 SGHNT, CDR2 YYREEE (reference sequence). V lost 4 bases to trimming and J lost 10 bases; unmatched junction nucleotides: 16. Written as DNA, the CDR3 is TGTGCCAGCAGCCCCCCGGGAGTAGCGGGAACACTAGAGCAGTTCTTC. Its translation is CASSPPGVAGTLEQFF.

The rearrangement uses TRBV19 and TRBJ2-3; 13 positions match TRBD2. V was clipped by 6 bases and J by 1 base; unmatched bases: 4. The CDR3 consists of 16 residues. Germline assignment: CDR1 LNHDA and CDR2 SQIVND (reference sequence). The CDR3, as DNA: TGTGCCAGTAGCACGGGGACTAGCGGGGGCACAGATACGCAGTATTTT. Protein product: CASSTGTSGGTDTQYF.